This TCR beta chain was recorded in a study of shared clonotypes between healthy human individuals. The CDR3 length is 15 residues. The germline gives CDR1 SGDLS, CDR2 YYNGEE. Trimming removed 0 bases at V and 8 bases at J, with 14 bases between. Sequencing used immunoSEQ multiplex PCR; TCRdb keeps in-frame clones, though not all of them. The sample has about 380,000 clones, 95% to 97% seen once; the top ten hold approximately 0.3%. The V and J genes are TRBV9 and TRBJ1-4, with D possibly TRBD1 on 5 matching bases. The receptor comes from a young man in good health. The sample consisted of memory CD8+ T cells sorted from blood. Noted subset: CD45RO+ cells pooled with CCR7-negative TemRA cells. CDR3 amino acids: CASSVGGGTAEKLFF. CDR3 DNA sequence: TGTGCCAGCAGCGTAGGAGGAGGGACGGCCGAAAAACTGTTTTTT.